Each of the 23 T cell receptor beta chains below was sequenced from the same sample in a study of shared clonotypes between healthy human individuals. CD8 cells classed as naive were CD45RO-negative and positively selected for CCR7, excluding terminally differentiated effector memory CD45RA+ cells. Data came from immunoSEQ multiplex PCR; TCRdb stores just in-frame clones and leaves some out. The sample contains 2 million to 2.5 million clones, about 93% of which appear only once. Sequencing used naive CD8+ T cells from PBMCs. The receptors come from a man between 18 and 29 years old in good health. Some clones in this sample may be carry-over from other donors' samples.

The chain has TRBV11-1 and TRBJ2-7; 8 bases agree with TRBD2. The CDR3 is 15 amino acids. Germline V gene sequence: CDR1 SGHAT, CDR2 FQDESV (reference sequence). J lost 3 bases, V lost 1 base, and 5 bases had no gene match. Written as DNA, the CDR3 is TGTGCCAGCAGCTTAGGCAGGGGACTAGGCTACGAGCAGTACTTC. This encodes CASSLGRGLGYEQYF.

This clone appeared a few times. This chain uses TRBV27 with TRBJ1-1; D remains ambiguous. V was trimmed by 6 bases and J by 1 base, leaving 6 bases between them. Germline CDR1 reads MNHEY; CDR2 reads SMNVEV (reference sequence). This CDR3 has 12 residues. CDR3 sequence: CASRKRNTEAFF. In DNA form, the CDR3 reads TGTGCCAGCAGAAAAAGGAACACTGAAGCTTTCTTT.

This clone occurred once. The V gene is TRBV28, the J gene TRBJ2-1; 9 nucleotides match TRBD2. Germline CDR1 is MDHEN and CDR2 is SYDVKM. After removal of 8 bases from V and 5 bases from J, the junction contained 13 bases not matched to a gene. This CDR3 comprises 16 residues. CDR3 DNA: TGTGCCAGCCTCCTCGGAAGCGGGAGGTCCAACAATGAGCAGTTCTTC. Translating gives CASLLGSGRSNNEQFF.

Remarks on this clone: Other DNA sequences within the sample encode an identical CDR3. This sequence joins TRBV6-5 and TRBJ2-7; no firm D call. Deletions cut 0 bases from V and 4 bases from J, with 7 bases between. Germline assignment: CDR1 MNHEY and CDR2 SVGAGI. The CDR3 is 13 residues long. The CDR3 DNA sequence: TGTGCCAGCAGTTACTCCCACCTTTACGAGCAGTACTTC. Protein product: CASSYSHLYEQYF.

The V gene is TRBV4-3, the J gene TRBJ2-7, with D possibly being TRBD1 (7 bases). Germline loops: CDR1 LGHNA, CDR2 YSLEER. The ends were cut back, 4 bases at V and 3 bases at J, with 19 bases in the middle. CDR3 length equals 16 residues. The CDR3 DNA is TGCGCCAGCAGCCCCCTAAAGACAGGGCGGGACTACGAGCAGTACTTC. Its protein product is CASSPLKTGRDYEQYF.

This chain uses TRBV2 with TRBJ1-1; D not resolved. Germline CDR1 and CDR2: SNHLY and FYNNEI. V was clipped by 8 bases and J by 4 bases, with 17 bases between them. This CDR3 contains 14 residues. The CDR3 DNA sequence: TGTGCCAGCCGAACGGCGAGGCAAGGCACTGAAGCTTTCTTT. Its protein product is CASRTARQGTEAFF.

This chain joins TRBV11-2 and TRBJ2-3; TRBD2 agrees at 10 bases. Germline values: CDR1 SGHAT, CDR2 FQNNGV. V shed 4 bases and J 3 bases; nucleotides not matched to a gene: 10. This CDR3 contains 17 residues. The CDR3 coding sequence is TGTGCCAGCAGCTCTAATCCGGGACTAGCGCCAACAGATACGCAGTATTTT. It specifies CASSSNPGLAPTDTQYF.

CDR3 DNA sequence: TGCGCCAGCAGCTTGGCCCCGACTCCGGAGGAGTATGGCTACACCTTC. It yields the protein CASSLAPTPEEYGYTF. The chain has TRBV5-1 and TRBJ1-2; unclear D gene. The CDR3 runs to 16 residues. CDR1 SGHRS and CDR2 YFSETQ come from the germline V gene. Deletions cut 0 bases from V and 5 bases from J, with 17 bases between. Full variable domain (remainder filled in from reference TRBV5-1 and TRBJ1-2): KAGVTQTPRYLIKTRGQQVTLSCSPISGHRSVSWYQQTPGQGLQFLFEYFSETQRNKGNFPGRFSGRQFSNSRSEMNVSTLELGDSALYLCASSLAPTPEEYGYTFGSGTRLTVV.

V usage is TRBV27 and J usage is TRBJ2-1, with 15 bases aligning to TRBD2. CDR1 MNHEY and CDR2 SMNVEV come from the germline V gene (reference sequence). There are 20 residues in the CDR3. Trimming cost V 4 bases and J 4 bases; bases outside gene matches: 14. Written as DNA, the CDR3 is TGTGCCAGCAGTTCCGGGGCCGGGACTAGCGGGAGGATAAAGTACAATGAGCAGTTCTTC. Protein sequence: CASSSGAGTSGRIKYNEQFF.

The CDR3 bases are TGTGCCAGCAGCTTGGGGGTTGGGACCTACGAGCAGTACTTC. Its protein product is CASSLGVGTYEQYF. This chain joins TRBV5-4 and TRBJ2-7; D is uncertain. The CDR3 runs to 14 residues. CDR1 is SGHNT and CDR2 is YYREEE in the germline V gene (reference sequence). Trimming left V 0 bases short and J 2 bases short, with 9 bases between.

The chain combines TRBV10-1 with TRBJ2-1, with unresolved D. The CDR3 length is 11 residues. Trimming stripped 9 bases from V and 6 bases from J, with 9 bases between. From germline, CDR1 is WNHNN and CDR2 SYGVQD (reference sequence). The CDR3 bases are TGCGCCAGTGGTTTTGGCAATGAGCAGTTCTTC. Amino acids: CASGFGNEQFF.

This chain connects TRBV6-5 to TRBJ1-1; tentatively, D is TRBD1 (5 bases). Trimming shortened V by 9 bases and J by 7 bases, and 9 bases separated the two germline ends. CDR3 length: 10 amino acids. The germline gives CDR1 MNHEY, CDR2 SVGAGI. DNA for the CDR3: TGTGCCAGTTGGCAGGGTGAAGCTTTCTTT. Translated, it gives CASWQGEAFF.

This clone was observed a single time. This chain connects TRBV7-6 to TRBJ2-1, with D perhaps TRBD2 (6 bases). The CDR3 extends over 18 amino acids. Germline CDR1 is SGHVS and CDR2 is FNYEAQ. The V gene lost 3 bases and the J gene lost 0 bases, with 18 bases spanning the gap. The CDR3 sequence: CASSFNSAGSSSYNEQFF. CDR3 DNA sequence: TGTGCCAGCAGCTTCAATTCAGCGGGCTCTAGCTCCTACAATGAGCAGTTCTTC.

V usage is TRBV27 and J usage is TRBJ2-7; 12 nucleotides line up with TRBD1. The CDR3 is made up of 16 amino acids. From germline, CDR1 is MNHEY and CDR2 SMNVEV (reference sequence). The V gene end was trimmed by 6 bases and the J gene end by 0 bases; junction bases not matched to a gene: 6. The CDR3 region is CASRTGTGGYSYEQYF. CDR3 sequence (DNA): TGTGCCAGCAGGACCGGGACAGGGGGCTACTCCTACGAGCAGTACTTC.

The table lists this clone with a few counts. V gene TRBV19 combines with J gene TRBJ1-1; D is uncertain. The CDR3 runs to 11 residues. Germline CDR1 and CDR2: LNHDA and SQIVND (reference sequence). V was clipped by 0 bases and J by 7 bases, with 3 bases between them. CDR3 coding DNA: TGTGCCAGTAGTATAGATAATGAAGCTTTCTTT. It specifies CASSIDNEAFF.

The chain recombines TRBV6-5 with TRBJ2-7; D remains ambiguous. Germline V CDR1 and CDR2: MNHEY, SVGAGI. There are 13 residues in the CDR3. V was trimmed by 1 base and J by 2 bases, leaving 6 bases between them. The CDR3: CASSYYAAYEQYF. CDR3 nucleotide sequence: TGTGCCAGCAGTTACTACGCAGCCTACGAGCAGTACTTC.

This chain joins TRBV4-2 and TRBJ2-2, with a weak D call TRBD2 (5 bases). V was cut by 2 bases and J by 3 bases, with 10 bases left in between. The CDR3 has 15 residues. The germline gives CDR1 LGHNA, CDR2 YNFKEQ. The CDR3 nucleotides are TGTGCCAGCAGCCAAACCACTAGGGACACCGGGGAGCTGTTTTTT. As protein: CASSQTTRDTGELFF.

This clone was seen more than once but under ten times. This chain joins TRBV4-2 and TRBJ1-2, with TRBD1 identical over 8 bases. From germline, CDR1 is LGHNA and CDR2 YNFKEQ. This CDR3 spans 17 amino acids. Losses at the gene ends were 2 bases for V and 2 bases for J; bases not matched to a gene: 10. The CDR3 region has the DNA TGTGCCAGCAGCCAAAGTCCCCGGACAGGGCCAAACTATGGCTACACCTTC. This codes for CASSQSPRTGPNYGYTF.

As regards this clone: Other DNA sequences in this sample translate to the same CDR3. CDR3 protein: CASSLANTGELFF. CDR3 bases: TGTGCCAGCAGCCTGGCGAACACCGGGGAGCTGTTTTTT. The rearrangement uses TRBV28 and TRBJ2-2; unclear D gene. Looked up from germline, CDR1 is MDHEN and CDR2 is SYDVKM. Deletions cut 6 bases from V and 0 bases from J, with 5 bases between. The CDR3 is made up of 13 amino acids.

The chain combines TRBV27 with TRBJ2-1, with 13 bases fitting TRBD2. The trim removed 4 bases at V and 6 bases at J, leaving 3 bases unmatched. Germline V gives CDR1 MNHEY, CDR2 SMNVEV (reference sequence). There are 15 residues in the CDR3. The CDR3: CASSWTSGSLNEQFF. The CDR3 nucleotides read TGTGCCAGCAGTTGGACTAGCGGGAGCCTCAATGAGCAGTTCTTC.

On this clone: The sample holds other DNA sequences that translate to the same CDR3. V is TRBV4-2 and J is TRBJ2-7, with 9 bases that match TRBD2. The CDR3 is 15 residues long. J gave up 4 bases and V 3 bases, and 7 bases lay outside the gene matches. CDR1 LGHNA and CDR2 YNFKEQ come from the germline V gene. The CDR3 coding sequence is TGTGCCAGCAGCCAGCCGACTAGCGGTGGATACGAGCAGTACTTC. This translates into CASSQPTSGGYEQYF.

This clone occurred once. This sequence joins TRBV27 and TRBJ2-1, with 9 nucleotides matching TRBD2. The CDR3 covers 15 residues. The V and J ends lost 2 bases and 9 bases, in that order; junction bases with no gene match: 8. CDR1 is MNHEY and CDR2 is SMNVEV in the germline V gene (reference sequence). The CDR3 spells CASSLPLAGVSEQFF. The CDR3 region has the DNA TGTGCCAGCAGTTTACCCTTAGCGGGAGTCAGTGAGCAGTTCTTC.

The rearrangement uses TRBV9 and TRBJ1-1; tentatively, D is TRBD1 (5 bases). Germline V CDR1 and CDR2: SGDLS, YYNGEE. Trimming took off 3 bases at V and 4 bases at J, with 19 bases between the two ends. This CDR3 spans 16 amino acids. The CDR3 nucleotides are TGTGCCAGCAGCGCCCCCACGGGGCGAGATTCCACTGAAGCTTTCTTT. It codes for CASSAPTGRDSTEAFF.